This TCR beta chain appears in the sequencing data of a study of blood T cell repertoires in COVID-19. Those enrolled, adults aged about 18 to 95 years, came from about two dozen US areas. Individuals in the exposed group had encountered a COVID-19 case within 2 weeks preceding study entry. Per germline, CDR1 SGHDN and CDR2 FVKESK. The CDR3 is made up of 15 amino acids. J was trimmed by 4 bases and V by 1 base; bases with no gene match: 6. The assay was immunoSEQ multiplex PCR, and TCRdb's table has in-frame clones only and misses some. The sample holds some 320,000 clones, approximately 81% seen once.

This clonotype was sampled from a woman in her twenties or thirties who had been exposed to COVID-19. The sequenced sample was PBMCs or T cells enriched from blood (not recorded which). This rearrangement joins TRBV14 to TRBJ1-2; TRBD1 agrees at 7 bases. The CDR3 nucleotides read TGTGCCAGCAGCCAAGCCCCAGGGGGTCGCTATGGCTACACCTTC. It specifies CASSQAPGGRYGYTF. Full variable domain (missing parts from reference TRBV14 and TRBJ1-2): EAGVTQFPSHSVIEKGQTVTLRCDPISGHDNLYWYRRVMGKEIKFLLHFVKESKQDESGMPNNRFLAERTGGTYSTLKVQPAELEDSGVYFCASSQAPGGRYGYTFGSGTRLTVV.